This TCR beta chain came from a study of post-analysis software for immune sequencing data. This clonotype was detected only a few times. Its antigen is not known. This CDR3 is 14 amino acids long. CDR1 is SGHRS, CDR2 YFSETQ, per germline. Study-level findings and limits: Compared with controls, patients had more of roughly 5 TRBV segments, including TRBV5-6, TRBV5-1 and TRBV20-1.

Unique molecular identifiers were carried by the TCR beta cDNA libraries. TCRdb reanalysed the PCR reads using MiXCR and keeps one entry per CDR3 protein. This table has 740,000 or so distinct CDR3 sequences, 53% appearing once. V and J are TRBV5-1 and TRBJ2-5, with TRBD1 matching 8 bases. Gene TRBJ2-7 matches the end of the DNA better, so the J call may be wrong. This TCR came from a girl aged 5 to 17 with multiple sclerosis. The sample comprised blood. CDR3 nucleotides: TGCGCCAGCAGCTTCACGGGACAGGACTACGAGCAGTACTTC. Translation gives CASSFTGQDYEQYF.